This T cell receptor (beta chain) was captured in a study of human T cells and chemical hapten exposure. TCRdb re-called the RACE reads through MiXCR, storing one row per CDR3 protein. The table lists about 350,000 distinct CDR3 sequences, about 5.4% of them singletons. Germline values: CDR1 SNHLY, CDR2 FYNNEI. CDR3 size: 13 residues. With 10 bases removed from V and 2 bases from J, the gap between germline ends came to 14 bases. Time point here: pre-sensitization, week 0. Regarding treatment: therapeutic diphenylcyclopropenone sensitization with weekly scalp DPC. Alopecia patients deemed DPC-suitable, aged 18 to 70, excluding pregnancy. RNA extraction used unfractionated whole blood as the source of total RNA.

The chain is built from TRBV2 and TRBJ1-2, with a possible D match to TRBD1 (5 bases). This TCR came from a woman aged 18-29 years with alopecia areata. Some clones in this sample may be carry-over from other donors' samples. The source material was whole blood, sampled in connection with sensitization to the hapten diphenylcyclopropenone (DPC). CDR3 coding DNA: TGTGCCATCGGGACCAGCAGGAACTATGGCTACACCTTC. Its translation: CAIGTSRNYGYTF.